This entry features one T cell receptor beta chain sequence. Patients aged 18 to 65 had newly diagnosed hyperthyroidism lasting under 2 months. Any patient presenting with uncontrolled infection, other autoimmune disease, pregnancy or lactation was left out. The authors obtained PBMCs from 9 to 10 ml of fresh peripheral blood. This sample was included in a study of T cells in Graves' hyperthyroidism and ophthalmopathy. Study information: Blood from the periphery was taken at initial diagnosis, before any treatment.

Germline CDR1 reads MDHEN; CDR2 reads SYDVKM. The CDR3 totals 12 residues. The germline V and J ends were trimmed by 2 bases and 10 bases, with 9 bases remaining between them. Amplification of TCR beta CDR3 regions used RNA as the template. TCR CDR3 regions were first amplified by RT-PCR with HTBI primers. Using its own MiXCR run on the multiplex PCR reads, TCRdb lists one record per CDR3 protein. The sample records hundreds of thousands of distinct CDR3 sequences, approximately 14% being singletons. The chain is built from TRBV28 and TRBJ2-1; D call uncertain. The sample consisted of blood. The receptor was derived from a woman under 30 with Graves' hyperthyroidism. CDR3 nucleotides: TGTGCCAGCAGTTTACCAGCCCGCGAGCAGTTCTTC. It specifies CASSLPAREQFF.